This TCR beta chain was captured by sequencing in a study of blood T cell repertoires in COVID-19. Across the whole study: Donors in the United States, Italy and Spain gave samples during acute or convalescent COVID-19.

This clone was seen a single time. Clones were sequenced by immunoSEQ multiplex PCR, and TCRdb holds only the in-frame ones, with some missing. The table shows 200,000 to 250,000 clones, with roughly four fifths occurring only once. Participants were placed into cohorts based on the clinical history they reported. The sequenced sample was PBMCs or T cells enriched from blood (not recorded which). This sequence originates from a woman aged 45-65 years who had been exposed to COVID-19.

The CDR3 DNA reads TGTGCCAGTAGTATCCCCCCTGTAGGGGGCTTTAATCAGCCCCAGCATTTT. It specifies CASSIPPVGGFNQPQHF. The chain combines TRBV19 with TRBJ1-5; the match to TRBD1 covers 7 bases. Germline assignment: CDR1 LNHDA and CDR2 SQIVND (reference sequence). The V gene end was trimmed by 3 bases and the J gene end by 4 bases; junction bases not matched to a gene: 12. This CDR3 comprises 17 residues.